These 8 T cell receptor beta chains originate from one sample sequenced in a study of OX40 agonist ivuxolimab in advanced cancers. Using immunoSEQ multiplex PCR, the repertoire was profiled, and TCRdb retains in-frame clones only, with some absent. Altogether roughly 44,000 clones are present, approximately 80% being singletons, with the ten largest covering 6% to 7%. The source was CD4+ or CD8+ T cells sorted from blood, collected in a trial of the OX40 agonist ivuxolimab. All receptors come from an adult with an advanced solid tumor such as melanoma, head and neck, liver or kidney cancer.

CDR3 sequence: CASSPSGSGTEAFF. In DNA form, the CDR3 reads TGTGCCAGCAGCCCTTCCGGGTCGGGCACTGAAGCTTTCTTT. This chain uses TRBV7-9 with TRBJ1-1; D not resolved. CDR1 SEHNR and CDR2 FQNEAQ come from the germline V gene (reference sequence). V lost 5 bases, J lost 4 bases, and 14 bases lay in between. The CDR3 length is 14 residues.

The chain uses TRBV18 and TRBJ1-5, with a possible D match to TRBD1 (6 bases). The CDR3 loop spans 16 amino acids. CDR1 KGHSH and CDR2 LQKENI come from the germline V gene. Trimming stripped 4 bases from V and 0 bases from J, with 13 bases between. CDR3 sequence reads: CASSHNREYSNQPQHF. DNA of the CDR3: TGTGCCAGCTCACACAACAGGGAATATAGCAATCAGCCCCAGCATTTT.

This clone was observed a handful of times. The chain combines TRBV25-1 with TRBJ1-5; no clear D. Trimming took off 6 bases at V and 0 bases at J, with 15 bases between the two ends. The CDR3 is 16 amino acids. Germline lookup yields CDR1 MGHDK and CDR2 SYGVNS. The CDR3 protein is CASSPSEGRSNQPQHF. CDR3 nucleotides: TGTGCCAGCAGCCCCTCTGAAGGCCGTAGCAATCAGCCCCAGCATTTT.

The chain couples TRBV2 to TRBJ2-1, with D unclear. Between the trimmed V and J ends, which lost 5 bases and 0 bases, there was a span of 5 bases. The CDR3 totals 13 residues. Germline-derived CDR1 and CDR2 are SNHLY and FYNNEI. The CDR3 loop is CASSRFSYNEQFF. The CDR3 DNA is TGTGCCAGCAGTCGGTTCTCCTACAATGAGCAGTTCTTC.

The chain couples TRBV25-1 to TRBJ1-1; tentative D call: TRBD1 (5 bases). Looked up from germline, CDR1 is MGHDK and CDR2 is SYGVNS. V shed 1 base and J shed 1 base, with 19 bases lying between them. The CDR3 runs 18 residues. Here the CDR3 reads CASSELKGLMGRNTEAFF. CDR3 bases: TGTGCCAGCAGTGAATTAAAGGGACTGATGGGTAGGAACACTGAAGCTTTCTTT.

The chain links TRBV27 to TRBJ1-1; D possibly corresponds to TRBD1 (5 bases). The germline V gene has CDR1 MNHEY and CDR2 SMNVEV (reference sequence). The CDR3 is 14 residues long. Trimming removed 2 bases from V and 4 bases from J, with 11 bases in between. The CDR3 bases are TGTGCCAGCAGTTTAAATGGGGGAGGCACTGAAGCTTTCTTT. Translated: CASSLNGGGTEAFF.

To note about this clone: Mismatch with germline at one junction end may stem from a read error. The V gene is TRBV5-6, the J gene TRBJ1-2; no definite D call. Germline CDR1 and CDR2: SGHDT and YYEEEE. The CDR3 length is 13 residues. The CDR3 region is CAGSLRAGYGYTF. In DNA form, the CDR3 reads TGTGCCGGCAGCTTGCGGGCGGGGTATGGCTACACCTTC.

By frequency in the sample, this clone is medium-sized. This sample also contains other DNA sequences that code for the same CDR3. The chain employs TRBV21-1 and TRBJ2-7; the table's D gene call, TRBD1, was not cross checked with the DNA. TRBV21-1 is annotated as a pseudogene. The CDR3 length is 14 residues. DNA for the CDR3: TGTGCCAGCAGCTTCTTGGGGGACACCTACGAGCAGTACTTC. Its translation is CASSFLGDTYEQYF.